This record covers a single T cell receptor (beta chain). Its specificity is not known. Using immunoSEQ multiplex PCR, the repertoire was profiled, and TCRdb retains in-frame clones only, with some absent. The data hold roughly 61,000 clones, with around nine tenths observed a single time. Drawing of blood for sampling happened at baseline, at cycle 4 day 1, and at cycle 7 day 1. Trimming removed 4 bases from V and 10 bases from J; junction bases left unmatched: 9. This CDR3 has 14 amino acids. Germline-derived CDR1 and CDR2 are PRHDT and FYEKMQ (reference sequence). This entry comes from a study of OX40 agonist ivuxolimab in advanced cancers. Turning to the study itself: Subjects had a mean age of about 65 years, with a range of roughly 20 to 80; 82.7% were male. The study, taken as a whole, reports: In the 0.1 to 3.0 mg/kg range, CD4+ and CD8+ blood T cells had expanded clonally by week 6.

This receptor was taken from an adult with an advanced solid tumor such as melanoma, head and neck, liver or kidney cancer. Sequenced material: CD4+ or CD8+ T cells sorted from blood, taken in a trial of the OX40 agonist ivuxolimab. V is TRBV13 and J is TRBJ2-1, with TRBD2 identical over 8 bases. The CDR3 DNA reads TGTGCCAGCAGCTCCATAGCGGGGCTAGGGGAGCAGTTCTTC. Translated: CASSSIAGLGEQFF.